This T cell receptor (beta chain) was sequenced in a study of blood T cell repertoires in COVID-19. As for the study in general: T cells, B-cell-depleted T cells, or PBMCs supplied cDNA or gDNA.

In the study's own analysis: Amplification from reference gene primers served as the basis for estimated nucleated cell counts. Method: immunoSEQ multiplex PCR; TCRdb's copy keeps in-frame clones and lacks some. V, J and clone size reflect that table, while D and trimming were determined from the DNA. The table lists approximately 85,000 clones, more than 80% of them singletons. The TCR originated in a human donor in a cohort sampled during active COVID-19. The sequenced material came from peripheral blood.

The CDR3, as DNA: TGTGCCAGCAGCTTATCCGTACGCGGGGGAGACTACGAGCAGTACTTC. Its translation: CASSLSVRGGDYEQYF. The rearrangement joins TRBV7-2 to TRBJ2-7; TRBD2 matches at 7 bases. The germline CDR1 and CDR2 sequences are SGHTA and FQGNSA. V lost 2 bases to trimming and J lost 3 bases; unmatched junction nucleotides: 10. The CDR3 is 16 residues long. Together with reference TRBV7-2 and TRBJ2-7, the CDR3 gives the full variable domain: GAGVSQSPSNKVTEKGKDVELRCDPISGHTALYWYRQSLGQGLEFLIYFQGNSAPDKSGLPSDRFSAERTGGSVSTLTIQRTQQEDSAVYLCASSLSVRGGDYEQYFGPGTRLTVT.